The next 15 T cell receptor beta chains were all read from a single sample in a study of blood T cell repertoires in COVID-19. Using immunoSEQ multiplex PCR, the repertoire was profiled, and TCRdb retains in-frame clones only, with some absent. The sample records a few hundred thousand clones, roughly nine tenths being singletons. Material for sequencing was PBMCs or T cells enriched from blood (not recorded which). These receptors were obtained from a woman aged 35 to 49 who had recovered from COVID-19.

The chain has TRBV24-1 and TRBJ2-1, with 8 bases fitting TRBD2. Germline CDR1 and CDR2: KGHDR and SFDVKD. Unmatched junction bases numbered 12, after V lost 4 bases and J lost 2 bases. This CDR3 has 18 amino acids. In DNA form, the CDR3 reads TGTGCCACCAGTGAGGGACTAGGGGCCAATGGGACCTACAATGAGCAGTTCTTC. It translates to CATSEGLGANGTYNEQFF.

The chain couples TRBV18 to TRBJ2-7, with D possibly being TRBD2 (5 bases). CDR3 size: 13 residues. V gave up 5 bases and J gave up 6 bases, with 14 bases separating them. From germline, CDR1 is KGHSH and CDR2 LQKENI. The CDR3 sequence is CASSDLRGGEQYF. In DNA, the CDR3 is TGTGCCAGCTCAGATCTCCGGGGTGGCGAGCAGTACTTC.

The rearrangement uses TRBV27 and TRBJ2-1; D possibly corresponds to TRBD1 (6 bases). The CDR3 runs 12 residues. Trimming stripped 5 bases from V and 15 bases from J, with 17 bases between. Germline-derived CDR1 and CDR2 are MNHEY and SMNVEV (reference sequence). The CDR3: CASSPRGSHLFF. The DNA for the CDR3 is TGTGCCAGCAGTCCTAGGGGGAGTCACTTGTTCTTC.

This chain connects TRBV7-2 to TRBJ2-1, with D perhaps matching TRBD1 (5 bases). V lost 5 bases and J lost 12, with 8 bases in between. CDR3 length: 10 residues. Germline CDR1 and CDR2: SGHTA and FQGNSA. The CDR3 coding sequence is TGTGCCAGCAGCGACAGAACGCAGTTCTTC. Amino acid sequence: CASSDRTQFF.

This clone was observed a handful of times. The rearrangement links TRBV5-1 to TRBJ1-4, with D possibly TRBD1 on 5 matching bases. There are 15 residues in the CDR3. Germline V CDR1 and CDR2: SGHRS, YFSETQ. Between the trimmed V and J ends, which lost 3 bases and 4 bases, there was a span of 13 bases. The DNA of the CDR3 is TGCGCCAGCAGCTACTATTCAGGGCATAATGAAAAACTGTTTTTT. Encoded protein: CASSYYSGHNEKLFF.

The V call is TRBV7-2, the J call TRBJ2-5, with D possibly being TRBD1 (5 bases). Germline values: CDR1 SGHTA, CDR2 FQGNSA. Trimming removed 1 base from V and 2 bases from J, with 11 bases in between. The CDR3 loop spans 15 amino acids. CDR3 residues: CASSLEGITQETQYF. The CDR3 coding sequence is TGTGCCAGCAGCTTAGAGGGGATTACGCAAGAGACCCAGTACTTC.

The genes are TRBV18 and TRBJ2-1; D is perhaps TRBD1 (5 bases). Germline V gene lookup returns CDR1 KGHSH and CDR2 LQKENI. Trimming removed 2 bases at V and 3 bases at J, with 14 bases between. This CDR3 is built from 16 residues. DNA of the CDR3: TGTGCCAGCTCACCAAGGACAACATATTACTACAATGAGCAGTTCTTC. Translating gives CASSPRTTYYYNEQFF.

The chain combines TRBV20-1 with TRBJ2-3; D is ambiguous. CDR3 length: 11 amino acids. The germline V gene has CDR1 DFQATT and CDR2 SNEGSKA (reference sequence). V lost 3 bases, J lost 7 bases, and 8 bases lay in between. The CDR3 DNA sequence: TGCAGTGCTAGTGTGCGAAATACGCAGTATTTT. Its protein is CSASVRNTQYF.

This sequence joins TRBV19 and TRBJ2-1; 13 bases align to TRBD2. The CDR3 extends over 17 amino acids. V lost 4 bases, J lost 8 bases, and 11 bases stayed unmatched. Germline-derived CDR1 and CDR2 are LNHDA and SQIVND (reference sequence). The CDR3 nucleotides are TGTGCCAGTAGTAGCGTATCCGGGACTAGCGGGACGGATGAGCAGTTCTTC. Translation: CASSSVSGTSGTDEQFF.

The rearrangement joins TRBV7-9 to TRBJ1-1; D possibly corresponds to TRBD1 (6 bases). Germline CDR1 and CDR2: SEHNR and FQNEAQ (reference sequence). The CDR3 has 13 amino acids. With 5 bases removed from V and 8 bases from J, the gap between germline ends came to 15 bases. Here the CDR3 reads CASSLNAGAEAFF. The DNA for the CDR3 is TGTGCCAGCAGCCTCAACGCGGGGGCCGAAGCTTTCTTT.

The V and J genes are TRBV29-1 and TRBJ2-1; D is possibly TRBD2 (6 bases). The germline V gene encodes CDR1 SQVTM and CDR2 ANQGSEA. This CDR3 has 14 amino acids. Trimming took 4 bases from V and 4 from J, leaving 14 bases between them. The CDR3 DNA follows: TGCAGCGTTGCTCGGCTAGCGAAATACAATGAGCAGTTCTTC. Amino acids: CSVARLAKYNEQFF.

The chain links TRBV15 to TRBJ1-1; 9 bases fit TRBD1. Germline V gene data show CDR1 as LNHNV and CDR2 as YYDKDF (reference sequence). Trimming removed 2 bases from V and 5 bases from J; junction bases left unmatched: 15. The CDR3 length is 18 residues. DNA of the CDR3: TGTGCCACCAGCAGATCGTGGGACAGGGATTCCCCTCCTACTGAAGCTTTCTTT. Its translation is CATSRSWDRDSPPTEAFF. Full variable domain (rest looked up from reference TRBV15 and TRBJ1-1): DAMVIQNPRYQVTQFGKPVTLSCSQTLNHNVMYWYQQKSSQAPKLLFHYYDKDFNNEADTPDNFQSRRPNTSFCFLDIRSPGLGDTAMYLCATSRSWDRDSPPTEAFFGQGTRLTVV.

J is TRBJ2-1 and V is TRBV18, with 7 bases aligning to TRBD2. Losses at the gene ends were 0 bases for V and 0 bases for J; bases not matched to a gene: 5. Per the germline V gene, CDR1 is KGHSH and CDR2 is LQKENI. CDR3 length equals 17 residues. CDR3 in DNA: TGTGCCAGCTCACCACCGAGGCGGGGGAGCTCCTACAATGAGCAGTTCTTC. It encodes CASSPPRRGSSYNEQFF.

The V and J genes are TRBV19 and TRBJ1-2; 8 bases map to TRBD1. The CDR3 loop spans 12 amino acids. Germline lookup yields CDR1 LNHDA and CDR2 SQIVND (reference sequence). Trimming at V came to 7 bases and at J to 7 bases, leaving 5 bases not matched to a gene. In DNA, the CDR3 is TGTGCCAGTAAGGGACAGGTCTTTGGCTACACCTTC. It translates to CASKGQVFGYTF.

This sequence joins TRBV24-1 and TRBJ2-1; unclear D gene. CDR1 is KGHDR, CDR2 SFDVKD, per germline. The V and J ends lost 6 bases and 2 bases respectively, with 13 bases between them. This CDR3 region has 15 residues. The CDR3 sequence is CATSSDISAYNEQFF. The CDR3 DNA reads TGTGCCACCAGTTCCGACATCTCAGCCTACAATGAGCAGTTCTTC.